The TCR beta chain under discussion was sequenced for a study of cytomegalovirus exposure and HLA in healthy donors. Study overall: For the roughly 370 genotyped donors, 75% to 90% fell within the Caucasian-associated ancestry cluster.

Per the germline V gene, CDR1 is SGHRS and CDR2 is YFSETQ. Trimming shortened V by 2 bases and J by 0 bases, and 9 bases separated the two germline ends. The CDR3 spans 16 residues. 13 Jbeta primers and 60 Vbeta primers were used for the PCR. This table comes from immunoSEQ multiplex PCR, and its TCRdb copy is limited to in-frame clones, with some not included. The table lists 150,000 to 180,000 clones, approximately 80% of them singletons. Sequencing input: PBMCs. The clonotype originates from a man aged 30 to 39 in good health and CMV-seropositive. The rearrangement joins TRBV5-1 to TRBJ2-6; D might be TRBD1 (6 bases). As DNA, the CDR3 is TGCGCCAGCAGCTTTGGACAGTTCTCTGGGGCCAACGTCCTGACTTTC. Translated, it gives CASSFGQFSGANVLTF.